Detailed here is one T cell receptor beta chain. Its specificity is unknown. These data belong to a study of T cells in localized non-small cell lung cancer. General observations from the study: A higher density of T cells in blood coincided with extended overall survival. Multi-region tumor sequencing was not done, so intratumor heterogeneity could not be excluded. The study found T cell clonality highest in uninvolved adjacent lung, above tumor. The appearance of a median roughly 53 of the top 100 tumor clones was seen in adjacent lung.

Trimming removed 3 bases at V and 5 bases at J, with 11 bases between. The CDR3 loop spans 13 amino acids. Germline V lookup: CDR1 GTSNPN, CDR2 SVGIG (reference sequence). The repertoire was sequenced with immunoSEQ multiplex PCR; TCRdb's copy has only in-frame clones and lacks some. The table shows about 15,000 clones, with around 90% occurring only once. This receptor was obtained from a woman between 40 and 69 years old with stage III lung adenocarcinoma. The input for sequencing was peripheral blood mononuclear cells, taken before any cancer treatment. V gene TRBV30 combines with J gene TRBJ2-1; D not certain. CDR3 in amino acids: CAWSRSLDNEQFF. The CDR3 bases are TGTGCCTGGAGCAGAAGCCTCGACAATGAGCAGTTCTTC.